Described below is a single T cell receptor beta chain sequence and its context. The antigen this receptor binds is unknown. The input lacks base qualities; no much larger clone sits a single base away. There are 16 amino acids in the CDR3, from cysteine to phenylalanine inclusive. Of all the DNA, just the CDR3 is kept, 48 bases in frame from base 1. In the germline V gene, CDR1 corresponds to SGHRS and CDR2 to YFSETQ. The V end loses 4 bases and the J end loses 1 base, and a stretch of 15 bases separates them. Each collaborating institution followed its own protocols to collect whole blood in K2EDTA tubes. Collaborator samples were shipped for TCRbeta analysis as frozen whole blood, isolated PBMCs, or DNA extracted from either sample type. This sample was taken from a study of blood T cell repertoires in COVID-19 (dated by TCRdb to between 2020 and 2021). Broadly, across the study: Collaborator samples came from the United States, Italy and Spain and covered acute and convalescent phases of COVID-19. The material from the prospective study consisted of cDNA or gDNA derived from T cells, B-cell-depleted T cells, or PBMCs. Subjects who had been exposed to COVID-19, were actively infected with it, or had recovered from it provided the deeply sampled blood TCRbeta repertoires that made up the dataset. The repertoires were released in a freely available public database meant as a resource for research on the immune response to SARS-CoV-2. Samples came from the ongoing ImmuneRACE study (first 160 participants) plus 1,254 subjects from 6 global collaborators. A de-identified subject ID, COVID-19 status, age in years and sex were almost always included in the sample metadata. Where available, HLA class I and class II types were obtained from metadata supplied by the sample provider rather than from assay-based typing.

What the study reported, not specific to this receptor: The quantity of clinical and demographic metadata differed by source and by participant and was supplied without curation.

The immunoSEQ Assay, a bias-controlled multiplex PCR, was used to amplify TCRbeta CDR3 regions from genomic DNA. Per the original workflow: Within the assay, amplification of reference gene primers was used to estimate how many nucleated cells each sample contained. To quantify the absolute abundance of each unique TCRbeta CDR3 rearrangement, sequence reads were collapsed and filtered. For each sample, productive Simpson clonality was calculated as the square root of Simpson's diversity index over productive rearrangements. TCRdb's version of the immuneACCESS table is confined to in-frame rearrangements and falls short of the full clone set. An unresolved V gene accounts for under half of the shortfall where checked; the remainder is of unknown origin. That table furnishes V, J and clone size, whereas the DNA furnished D and trimming. In this sample the table shows about 280,000 clones, roughly 90% of which occur a single time. The ten most abundant clones make up roughly 2.2% of the sample.

The chain was built from TRBV5-1 and TRBJ1-3, with the D gene call left open. The receptor comes from a man in his fifties with acute or convalescent COVID-19. Source material: peripheral blood. The CDR3 protein is CASSLLQSTSGNTIYF. The nucleotides read TGCGCCAGCAGCCTCTTACAGAGTACTTCTGGAAACACCATATATTTT.